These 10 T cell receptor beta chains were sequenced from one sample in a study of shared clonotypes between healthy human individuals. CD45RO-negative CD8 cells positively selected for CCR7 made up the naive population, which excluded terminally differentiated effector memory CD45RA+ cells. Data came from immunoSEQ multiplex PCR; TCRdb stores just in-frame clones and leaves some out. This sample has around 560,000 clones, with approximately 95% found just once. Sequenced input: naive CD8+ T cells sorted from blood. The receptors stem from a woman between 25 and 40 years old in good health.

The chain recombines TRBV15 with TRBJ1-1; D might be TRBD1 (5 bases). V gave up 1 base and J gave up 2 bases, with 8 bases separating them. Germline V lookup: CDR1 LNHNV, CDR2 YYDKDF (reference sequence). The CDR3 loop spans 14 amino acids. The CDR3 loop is CATSRVDRNTEAFF. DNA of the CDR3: TGTGCCACCAGCAGAGTTGACAGAAACACTGAAGCTTTCTTT. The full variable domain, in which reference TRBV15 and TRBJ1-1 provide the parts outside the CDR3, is DAMVIQNPRYQVTQFGKPVTLSCSQTLNHNVMYWYQQKSSQAPKLLFHYYDKDFNNEADTPDNFQSRRPNTSFCFLDIRSPGLGDTAMYLCATSRVDRNTEAFFGQGTRLTVV.

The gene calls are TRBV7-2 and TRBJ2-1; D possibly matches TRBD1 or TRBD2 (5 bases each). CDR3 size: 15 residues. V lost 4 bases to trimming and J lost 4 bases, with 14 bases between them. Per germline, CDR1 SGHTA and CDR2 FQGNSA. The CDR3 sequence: CASSSSVGEYNEQFF. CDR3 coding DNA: TGTGCCAGCAGCTCCTCGGTGGGGGAATACAATGAGCAGTTCTTC.

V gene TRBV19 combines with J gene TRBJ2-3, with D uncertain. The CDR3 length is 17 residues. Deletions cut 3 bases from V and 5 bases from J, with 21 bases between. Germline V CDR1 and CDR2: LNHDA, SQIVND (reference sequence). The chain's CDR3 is CASSIGNYRWPQDTQYF. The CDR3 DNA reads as TGTGCCAGTAGTATTGGTAATTATCGGTGGCCTCAAGATACGCAGTATTTT.

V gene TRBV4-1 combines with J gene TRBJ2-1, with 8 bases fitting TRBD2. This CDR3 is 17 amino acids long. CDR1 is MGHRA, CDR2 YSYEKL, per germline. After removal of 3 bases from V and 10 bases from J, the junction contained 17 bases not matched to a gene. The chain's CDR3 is CASSQERGLAGGREQFF. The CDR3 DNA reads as TGCGCCAGCAGCCAGGAACGAGGCCTAGCGGGTGGGCGCGAGCAGTTCTTC.

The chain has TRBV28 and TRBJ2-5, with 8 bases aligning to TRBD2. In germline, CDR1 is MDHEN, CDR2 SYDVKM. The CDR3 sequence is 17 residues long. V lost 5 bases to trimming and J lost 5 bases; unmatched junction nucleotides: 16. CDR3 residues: CASSPGSAGRAGETQYF. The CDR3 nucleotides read TGTGCCAGCAGTCCCGGGTCGGCCGGGAGGGCCGGGGAGACCCAGTACTTC.

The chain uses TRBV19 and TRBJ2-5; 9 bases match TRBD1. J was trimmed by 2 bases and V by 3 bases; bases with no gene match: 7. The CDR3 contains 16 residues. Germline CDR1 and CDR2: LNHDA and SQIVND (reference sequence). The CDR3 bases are TGTGCCAGTAGTATTGGACAGGGGAGGTTACAAGAGACCCAGTACTTC. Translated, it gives CASSIGQGRLQETQYF.

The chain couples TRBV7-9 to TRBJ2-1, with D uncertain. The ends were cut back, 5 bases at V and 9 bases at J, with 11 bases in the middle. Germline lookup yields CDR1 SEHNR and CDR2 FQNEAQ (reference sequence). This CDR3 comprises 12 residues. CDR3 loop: CASSVERSEQFF. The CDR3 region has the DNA TGTGCCAGCAGCGTAGAAAGGAGTGAGCAGTTCTTC.

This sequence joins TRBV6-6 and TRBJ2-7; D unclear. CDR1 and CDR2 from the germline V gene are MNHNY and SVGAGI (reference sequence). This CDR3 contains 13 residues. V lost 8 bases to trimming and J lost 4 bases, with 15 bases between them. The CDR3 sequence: CASSGDHGYEQYF. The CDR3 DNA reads TGTGCCAGCTCCGGTGACCACGGGTACGAGCAGTACTTC.

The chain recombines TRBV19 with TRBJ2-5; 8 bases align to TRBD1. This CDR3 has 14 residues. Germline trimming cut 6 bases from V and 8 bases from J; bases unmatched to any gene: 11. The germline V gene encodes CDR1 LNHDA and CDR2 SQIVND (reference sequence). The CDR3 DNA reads TGTGCCAGTAGGCCGACAGGGGTCAAGGATACCCAGTACTTC. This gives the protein CASRPTGVKDTQYF.

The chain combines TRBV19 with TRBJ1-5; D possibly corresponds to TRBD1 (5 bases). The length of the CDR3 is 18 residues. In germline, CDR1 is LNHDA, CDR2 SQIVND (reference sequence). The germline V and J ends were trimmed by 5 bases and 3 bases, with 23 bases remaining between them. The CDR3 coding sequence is TGTGCCAGTAGTCCTCACCCCGGGGCCAGAAACCTCAATCAGCCCCAGCATTTT. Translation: CASSPHPGARNLNQPQHF.